This T cell receptor (beta chain) was found in a study of naive and memory T cell subsets. Findings and limits, study-wide: Naive repertoires, especially CD8, held a few larger clonotypes, possibly memory cells re-expressing CD45RA.

An equimolar mix of two oligonucleotides served as the beta constant-region primer for TRBC1 and TRBC2. The ligated cDNA underwent four PCR rounds using SP2 and nested alpha and beta constant-region primers. Each CDR3 protein is one row after TCRdb ran MiXCR on the UMI-ligation and nested PCR reads. The sample has some 80,000 distinct CDR3 sequences; about 10% are singletons. V shed 4 bases and J shed 4 bases, with 14 bases lying between them. The CDR3 loop spans 14 amino acids. Germline assignment: CDR1 MNHEY and CDR2 SMNVEV (reference sequence). This clonotype has more than one count but fewer than ten. Its target is not known.

The V gene is TRBV27, the J gene TRBJ2-7, with TRBD1 as a possible D gene (5 bases). The sequencing input was naive CD8+ T cells from blood. The clonotype originates from a human donor in good health. The CDR3 protein is CASSSSPTGYEQYF. The CDR3 nucleotides read TGTGCCAGCAGTTCATCTCCTACAGGTTACGAGCAGTACTTC.